This TCR beta chain was sequenced for a study of T cells in Graves' hyperthyroidism and ophthalmopathy. Diagnostic assessment was based on clinical symptoms, serum thyroxine and TRAb, thyroid ultrasound and orbital computed tomography. The CDR3 loop spans 16 amino acids. Between the trimmed V and J ends, which lost 4 bases and 2 bases, there was a span of 17 bases. Germline V gene lookup returns CDR1 KGHDR and CDR2 SFDVKD. This clonotype was counted at least ten times. Regions amplified from RNA transcripts were the TCR beta CDR3 regions. TCR CDR3 regions were first amplified by RT-PCR with HTBI primers. TCRdb analysed the multiplex PCR reads with MiXCR anew, one entry per CDR3 protein. The profile covers about 420,000 distinct CDR3 sequences, with roughly 13% appearing a single time and 5% to 6% taken by the ten largest.

Sequences were obtained from blood. The chain uses TRBV24-1 and TRBJ2-7; possible D gene TRBD2, 6 bases. The sequence was collected from a woman aged 18-30 years with Graves' hyperthyroidism. CDR3 sequence: CATSDPSAGSAYEQYF. CDR3 DNA sequence: TGTGCCACCAGTGACCCATCGGCGGGATCAGCCTACGAGCAGTACTTC.